This TCR beta chain was sequenced during a study of shared clonotypes between healthy human individuals. Whole-study results and caveats: Across subsets, estimated richness was generally greater for naive than for memory populations.

Terminally differentiated effector memory CD45RA+ cells were left out of the naive CD8 fraction, which was CD45RO-negative and positively selected for CCR7. As for this clone: Its specificity is unknown.

This table comes from immunoSEQ multiplex PCR, and its TCRdb copy is limited to in-frame clones, with some not included. The sample has hundreds of thousands of clones; about 92% are singletons. This TCR derives from a man aged 25-40 years in good health. The specimen was naive CD8+ T cells sorted from blood.

DNA of the CDR3: TGTGCCAGCAGAGGGACAGCCTCCTACGAGCAGTACTTC. This translates into CASRGTASYEQYF. The chain combines TRBV6-1 with TRBJ2-7; TRBD1 aligns across 7 bases. Trimming at V came to 6 bases and at J to 0 bases, leaving 2 bases not matched to a gene. This CDR3 is built from 13 residues. The germline V gene has CDR1 MNHNS and CDR2 SASEGT.